A single sample gave rise to the 32 T cell receptor beta chains below, sequenced in a study of breast tumors, draining lymph nodes, adjacent tissues. One entry per CDR3 protein results from TCRdb running MiXCR on the multiplex PCR reads. Seen here are 66,000 or so distinct CDR3 sequences, over 40% observed once, and the top ten hold 8.4%. The material sequenced was breast tumor tissue. Receptors were obtained from a female donor with breast cancer. Some clones in this sample may be carry-over from other donors' samples.

This clonotype came up many times. The rearrangement uses TRBV27 and TRBJ2-3; 10 bases are shared with TRBD2. J gave up 7 bases and V 7 bases, and 8 bases lay outside the gene matches. The CDR3 extends over 14 amino acids. The germline V gene encodes CDR1 MNHEY and CDR2 SMNVEV (reference sequence). CDR3 protein: CASTSGRGRNTQYF. CDR3 coding DNA: TGTGCCAGCACTAGCGGGAGAGGGAGAAATACGCAGTATTTT.

This clonotype occurred a few times. This may be a read error, as it is one base from a much larger clone. This sequence joins TRBV12-3 or TRBV12-4 and TRBJ1-2; possibly TRBD1 for D (5 bases). The CDR3 loop spans 15 amino acids. V shed 3 bases and J shed 4 bases, with 15 bases lying between them. DNA for the CDR3: TGTGCCAGCAGTTTCGGTGACAGCCTCATCTATGGCTACACCTTC. Its protein is CASSFGDSLIYGYTF.

This clonotype was detected a few times. Just one base apart from a much larger clone, this may be a read error. This chain uses TRBV6-1 with TRBJ2-5; no reliable D call. CDR3 length: 12 residues. Germline values: CDR1 MNHNS, CDR2 SASEGT. V lost 8 bases, J lost 5 bases, and 12 bases lay in between. This chain's CDR3 is CASRPGEETQYF. In nucleotides, the CDR3 is TGTGCCAGCCGGCCGGGCGAGGAGACCCAGTACTTC.

This clonotype turned up a few times. This sequence joins TRBV7-9 and TRBJ1-2; TRBD1 matches 10 bases. V lost 4 bases and J lost 2; bases outside the gene matches: 16. Germline V gene lookup returns CDR1 SEHNR and CDR2 FQNEAQ (reference sequence). This CDR3 has 19 residues. CDR3 in DNA: TGTGCCAGCAGCTCCCTGGACGGGACAGGGGTCCCCTTGAACTATGGCTACACCTTC. This translates into CASSSLDGTGVPLNYGYTF.

This clonotype was counted many times. The chain has TRBV20-1 and TRBJ2-2, with 7 bases identical to TRBD2. The V segment lost 6 bases and the J segment 4 bases; nucleotides outside the gene matches: 11. Germline V gene sequence: CDR1 DFQATT, CDR2 SNEGSKA (reference sequence). The CDR3 is made up of 15 amino acids. This CDR3 reads CSASSGNSITGELFF. The CDR3 DNA sequence: TGCAGTGCCTCGAGCGGGAACTCAATCACCGGGGAGCTGTTTTTT.

This clonotype came up many times. This chain joins TRBV3-1 and TRBJ1-2, with 10 bases aligning to TRBD1. Germline lookup yields CDR1 LGHDT and CDR2 YNNKEL (reference sequence). This CDR3 is built from 14 residues. Trimming removed 3 bases from V and 7 bases from J; junction bases left unmatched: 5. The CDR3 loop is CASSHGTGESGYTF. CDR3 DNA sequence: TGTGCCAGCAGCCACGGGACAGGGGAAAGTGGCTACACCTTC.

Regarding this clonotype: A much more abundant neighbour one base away suggests this may be a read error. The final CDR3 position lacks the conserved phenylalanine or tryptophan, pointing to a likely read error. The chain uses TRBV14 and TRBJ2-1; D is unclear. V lost 1 base and J 9 bases, leaving 10 bases between the germline ends. Germline CDR1 SGHDN, CDR2 FVKESK. This CDR3 is 13 amino acids long. As DNA, the CDR3 is TGTGCCAGCAGCCAAGGTAGCAGCGCTGAGCAGTTCTCC. This encodes CASSQGSSAEQFS.

On this clonotype itself: The junction does not match germline at one end; this may be a read error. This chain uses TRBV5-6 with TRBJ2-1; no clear D. Germline assignment: CDR1 SGHDT and CDR2 YYEEEE. The CDR3 is made up of 15 amino acids. The DNA for the CDR3 is TGTGCCAGCAGCTTCCCCCCGAACTCCTACAATGGGCAGTTCTTC. This codes for CASSFPPNSYNGQFF.

This clonotype was detected many times. The V gene is TRBV6-5, the J gene TRBJ2-1, with 10 bases fitting TRBD2. V shed 7 bases, J shed 8 bases, and the junction held 8 bases outside the gene matches. Germline V lookup: CDR1 MNHEY, CDR2 SVGAGI. The CDR3 has 14 residues. This chain's CDR3 is CASTPLAGAHEQFF. The CDR3 DNA follows: TGTGCCAGCACCCCCCTAGCGGGAGCCCATGAGCAGTTCTTC.

This clonotype was seen many times. V gene TRBV5-1 combines with J gene TRBJ2-2; D assignment may be TRBD1 or TRBD2 (5 bases each). V dropped 7 bases and J dropped 0 bases, with 13 bases sitting between them. CDR1 is SGHRS, CDR2 YFSETQ, per germline. CDR3 length equals 15 residues. The CDR3 region is CASRPGRSNTGELFF. The CDR3 DNA is TGCGCCAGCCGCCCGGGACGGTCGAACACCGGGGAGCTGTTTTTT.

This clonotype was seen ten or more times. The gene calls are TRBV7-6 and TRBJ2-2; D is unresolved. V shed 5 bases and J shed 1 base, with 11 bases lying between them. CDR1 is SGHVS, CDR2 FNYEAQ, per germline. CDR3 length: 15 residues. The CDR3 here is CASSPRTGNTGELFF. DNA of the CDR3: TGTGCCAGCAGCCCCCGGACGGGGAACACCGGGGAGCTGTTTTTT.

The V call is TRBV20-1, the J call TRBJ1-4; 9 positions agree with TRBD1. Germline V lookup: CDR1 DFQATT, CDR2 SNEGSKA (reference sequence). V shed 3 bases and J 7 bases; nucleotides not matched to a gene: 0. CDR3 size: 12 residues. The CDR3 DNA sequence: TGCAGTGCTAGGACAGGGGGTGAAAAACTGTTTTTT. Translation: CSARTGGEKLFF.

This chain connects TRBV20-1 to TRBJ1-5; D remains ambiguous. Per germline, CDR1 DFQATT and CDR2 SNEGSKA (reference sequence). V was trimmed by 2 bases and J by 3 bases, leaving 14 bases between them. The CDR3 extends over 15 amino acids. CDR3 nucleotides: TGCAGTGCTAGACCGAGCGGGAACCCCAATCAGCCCCAGCATTTT. This sequence encodes CSARPSGNPNQPQHF.

This clonotype has at least ten counts. The rearrangement links TRBV20-1 to TRBJ1-2; no clear D. The germline V gene has CDR1 DFQATT and CDR2 SNEGSKA (reference sequence). The CDR3 contains 13 residues. Trimming shortened V by 3 bases and J by 6 bases, and 14 bases separated the two germline ends. The CDR3 DNA is TGCAGTGCTAGTAGTGGACCCGCGAATGGCTACACCTTC. It specifies CSASSGPANGYTF.

This clonotype was observed a few times. This sequence may be a read error, since a much larger clone differs from it by one base. The chain employs TRBV20-1 and TRBJ1-2, with D maybe TRBD1 (6 bases). CDR1 and CDR2 from the germline V gene are DFQATT and SNEGSKA (reference sequence). The CDR3 length is 13 residues. CDR3 loop: CSAREGANYGCTF. CDR3 coding DNA: TGCAGTGCTAGAGAGGGGGCTAACTATGGCTGCACCTTC.

Of note for this clonotype: The junction departs from the called germline gene at one end, perhaps through a read error. The V and J genes are TRBV12-3 or TRBV12-4 and TRBJ2-3; TRBD1 or TRBD2 may be the D gene (7 bases each). The CDR3 has 13 residues. The CDR3 loop is CASRRGGTDTKYF. The CDR3 DNA sequence: TGTGCCAGCCGTAGGGGGGGGACAGATACGAAGTATTTT.

As to this clonotype: At one boundary the junction diverges from the germline segment, which might be a read error. The rearrangement uses TRBV27 and TRBJ2-1, with 9 bases fitting TRBD2. The CDR3 sequence is 17 residues long. CDR1 is MNHEY, CDR2 SMNVEV, per germline (reference sequence). CDR3 sequence: CAGSPGLATSSYNEQFF. Here the CDR3 DNA reads TGTGCCGGCAGTCCCGGACTAGCGACGAGCTCCTACAATGAGCAGTTCTTC.

Many counts were recorded for this clonotype. The V gene is TRBV4-1, the J gene TRBJ2-3, with D perhaps being TRBD1 or TRBD2 (5 bases each). The CDR3 is 15 residues long. In germline, CDR1 is MGHRA, CDR2 YSYEKL. V was shortened by 1 base and J by 0 bases, with 8 bases between the two germline ends. CDR3: CASSQGGYSTDTQYF. For the CDR3, the DNA is TGCGCCAGCAGCCAAGGGGGGTACAGCACAGATACGCAGTATTTT.

The chain has TRBV20-1 and TRBJ2-1, with D perhaps matching TRBD2 (5 bases). Germline CDR1 and CDR2: DFQATT and SNEGSKA (reference sequence). The CDR3 is 16 residues long. V lost 7 bases, J lost 8 bases, and 27 bases lay in between. The chain's CDR3 is CSDNIEVREPVDEQFF. For the CDR3, the DNA is TGCAGTGACAACATTGAGGTTAGGGAGCCGGTTGATGAGCAGTTCTTC.

The chain uses TRBV12-3 or TRBV12-4 and TRBJ1-1; 10 bases align to TRBD1. There are 14 residues in the CDR3. V lost 5 bases, J lost 5 bases, and 5 bases stayed unmatched. The CDR3 spells CASSQTGGRTEAFF. DNA for the CDR3: TGTGCCAGCAGTCAGACAGGGGGCAGGACTGAAGCTTTCTTT.

This clonotype was seen many times. In DNA, the CDR3 is TGTGCCACCAGTCAGTCTAGCGGTTCCCAAGAGACCCAGTACTTC. It translates to CATSQSSGSQETQYF. J is TRBJ2-5 and V is TRBV24-1, with 7 bases lining up with TRBD2. V gave up 6 bases and J gave up 1 base; unmatched junction bases: 7. The CDR3 is 15 amino acids. Germline V gene data show CDR1 as KGHDR and CDR2 as SFDVKD.

This clonotype showed up many times. The gene calls are TRBV10-2 and TRBJ2-1, with D hard to call. V dropped 1 base and J dropped 7 bases, with 8 bases sitting between them. This CDR3 region has 13 residues. Germline CDR1 WSHSY, CDR2 SAAADI. Written as DNA, the CDR3 is TGCGCCAGCAGTGAGTACCTAGGGAATGAGCAGTTCTTC. As protein: CASSEYLGNEQFF.

This clonotype was seen only a few times. This chain uses TRBV5-1 with TRBJ1-1; D not resolved. The CDR3 sequence is 14 residues long. The V end lost 1 base, the J end lost 1 base, and 8 bases lay between the germline ends. From germline, CDR1 is SGHRS and CDR2 YFSETQ. The CDR3 loop is CASSLYPGNTEAFF. The CDR3 bases are TGCGCCAGCAGCTTGTATCCGGGGAACACTGAAGCTTTCTTT.

As DNA, the CDR3 is TGCAGCGTAACGGACTTTTCCTACTCCTACAATGAGCAGTTCTTC. It encodes CSVTDFSYSYNEQFF. The chain joins TRBV29-1 to TRBJ2-1; weak D call: TRBD2 (5 bases). There are 15 residues in the CDR3. Deletions cut 6 bases from V and 0 bases from J, with 15 bases between. The germline gives CDR1 SQVTM, CDR2 ANQGSEA.

This clonotype has ten or more counts. This sequence joins TRBV5-1 and TRBJ2-3, with TRBD1 matching over 8 bases. Germline V lookup: CDR1 SGHRS, CDR2 YFSETQ. Trimming removed 3 bases from V and 4 bases from J; junction bases left unmatched: 7. The CDR3 contains 15 residues. The DNA of the CDR3 is TGCGCCAGCAGCTCCAGGACAGGGAGCGCAGATACGCAGTATTTT. Protein sequence: CASSSRTGSADTQYF.

This clonotype was recorded at least ten times. V and J are TRBV7-2 and TRBJ2-2, with 9 bases matching TRBD2. Trimming cost V 5 bases and J 1 base; bases outside gene matches: 17. CDR3 length: 20 amino acids. The germline V gene has CDR1 SGHTA and CDR2 FQGNSA. For the CDR3, the DNA is TGTGCCAGCAGCCGAACCCCGGAGGGCGGGAGGGCCCTGAACACCGGGGAGCTGTTTTTT. It encodes CASSRTPEGGRALNTGELFF.

The chain is built from TRBV6-1 and TRBJ2-4; D not certain. Trimming shortened V by 7 bases and J by 5 bases, and 6 bases separated the two germline ends. CDR3 length: 11 amino acids. Germline V lookup: CDR1 MNHNS, CDR2 SASEGT. CDR3 sequence (DNA): TGTGCCAGCACCCAGGAAAACATTCAGTACTTC. Translated: CASTQENIQYF.

Concerning this clonotype itself: At one of its ends the junction is not consistent with the germline gene, which may arise from a read error. This chain connects TRBV2 to TRBJ2-5; D is possibly TRBD2 (5 bases). Germline loops: CDR1 SNHLY, CDR2 FYNNEI. This CDR3 region has 12 residues. CDR3 sequence reads: CASSESRTALGF. CDR3 DNA sequence: TGTGCCAGCAGTGAATCCAGGACTGCCTTAGGCTTC.

This clonotype was seen at least ten times. This chain joins TRBV12-5 and TRBJ2-7; D is undetermined. From germline, CDR1 is LGHNT and CDR2 FRNRAP. The CDR3 spans 16 residues. The ends were cut back, 3 bases at V and 1 base at J, with 16 bases in the middle. The CDR3 spells CASGFPRPYRSYEQYF. CDR3 bases: TGTGCTAGTGGTTTCCCCCGACCCTATAGATCCTACGAGCAGTACTTC.

This clonotype was counted ten times or more. The chain uses TRBV19 and TRBJ1-2; tentative D call: TRBD1 (5 bases). This CDR3 has 13 residues. CDR1 and CDR2 (germline): LNHDA, SQIVND (reference sequence). Trimming stripped 8 bases from V and 3 bases from J, with 13 bases between. The CDR3 sequence is CASGPGTHYGYTF. CDR3 nucleotide sequence: TGTGCCAGTGGTCCCGGGACGCACTATGGCTACACCTTC. Combining the CDR3 with reference TRBV19 and TRBJ1-2 gives the whole variable domain DGGITQSPKYLFRKEGQNVTLSCEQNLNHDAMYWYRQDPGQGLRLIYYSQIVNDFQKGDIAEGYSVSREKKESFPLTVTSAQKNPTAFYLCASGPGTHYGYTFGSGTRLTVV.

The chain uses TRBV14 and TRBJ2-5; D perhaps matches TRBD1 (7 bases). Germline V lookup: CDR1 SGHDN, CDR2 FVKESK. This CDR3 region has 16 residues. Trimming pared 5 bases from V and 4 bases from J, leaving 20 bases between. The CDR3 nucleotides are TGTGCCAGCAGCGTTGAAAGGGGGGCAGGGGGAGAGACCCAGTACTTC. Protein product: CASSVERGAGGETQYF. The full variable domain, its missing parts supplied by reference TRBV14 and TRBJ2-5, is EAGVTQFPSHSVIEKGQTVTLRCDPISGHDNLYWYRRVMGKEIKFLLHFVKESKQDESGMPNNRFLAERTGGTYSTLKVQPAELEDSGVYFCASSVERGAGGETQYFGPGTRLLVL.

In its sample, this clonotype was seen many times. This rearrangement joins TRBV12-5 to TRBJ2-4; no reliable D call. The ends were cut back, 0 bases at V and 0 bases at J, with 9 bases in the middle. The CDR3 length is 16 residues. Germline assignment: CDR1 LGHNT and CDR2 FRNRAP. The CDR3 nucleotides are TGTGCTAGTGGTTTGGTACAGCCACTAGCCAAAAACATTCAGTACTTC. It yields the protein CASGLVQPLAKNIQYF.